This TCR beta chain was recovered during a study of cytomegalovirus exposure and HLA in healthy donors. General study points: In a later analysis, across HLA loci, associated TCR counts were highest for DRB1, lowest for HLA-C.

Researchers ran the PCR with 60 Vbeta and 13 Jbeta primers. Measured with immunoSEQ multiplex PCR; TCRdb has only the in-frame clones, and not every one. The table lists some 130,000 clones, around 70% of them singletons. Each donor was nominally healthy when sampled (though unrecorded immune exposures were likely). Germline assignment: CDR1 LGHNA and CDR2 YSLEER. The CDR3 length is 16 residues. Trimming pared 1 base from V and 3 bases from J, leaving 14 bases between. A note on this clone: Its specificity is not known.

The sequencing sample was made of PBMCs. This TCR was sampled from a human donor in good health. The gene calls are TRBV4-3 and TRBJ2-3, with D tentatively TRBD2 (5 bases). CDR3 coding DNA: TGCGCCAGCAGCCAAGTCTACGGGATAATAACAGATACGCAGTATTTT. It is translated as CASSQVYGIITDTQYF.